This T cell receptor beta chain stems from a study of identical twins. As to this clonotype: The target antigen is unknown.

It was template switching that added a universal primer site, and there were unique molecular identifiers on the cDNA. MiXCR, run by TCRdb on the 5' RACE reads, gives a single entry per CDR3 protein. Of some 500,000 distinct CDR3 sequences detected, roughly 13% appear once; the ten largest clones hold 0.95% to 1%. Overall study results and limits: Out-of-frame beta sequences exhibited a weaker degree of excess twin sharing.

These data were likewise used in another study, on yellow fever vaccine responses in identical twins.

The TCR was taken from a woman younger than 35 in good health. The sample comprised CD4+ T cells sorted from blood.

The CDR3 bases are TGTGCCAGTAGTATCGGACTAGCAGCCCCGAACACCGGGGAGCTGTTTTTT. This encodes CASSIGLAAPNTGELFF. The V and J genes are TRBV19 and TRBJ2-2, with 8 bases identical to TRBD2. The germline gives CDR1 LNHDA, CDR2 SQIVND (reference sequence). V lost 3 bases, J lost 0 bases, and 6 bases stayed unmatched. The CDR3 sequence is 17 residues long.